What follows are 7 T cell receptor beta chains derived from one specimen sequenced in a study of low-dose radiotherapy and immunotherapy resistance in tumors. Time point noted: before trial treatment. TRAV and TRBV primers primed cDNA for both TCRalpha and TCRbeta. A constant-region primer paired with the V-primer adapter amplified TCRs over about 18 PCR cycles. A single record per CDR3 protein comes from TCRdb applying MiXCR to the reads. This repertoire shows 35,000 to 50,000 distinct CDR3 sequences, 25% to 40% found once; its top ten account for around 3.9%. The sequences come from PBMCs, collected before treatment. These receptors originate from a male donor with gallbladder cancer.

This clonotype was observed many times. The gene calls are TRBV7-9 and TRBJ2-3; the D is unclear. Trimming shortened V by 0 bases and J by 2 bases, and 9 bases separated the two germline ends. CDR1 SEHNR and CDR2 FQNEAQ come from the germline V gene (reference sequence). The CDR3 totals 15 residues. The CDR3 is CASSLAGSNTDTQYF. The CDR3 DNA reads as TGTGCCAGCAGCTTAGCGGGGTCGAACACAGATACGCAGTATTTT.

This clonotype came up many times. The chain couples TRBV3-1 to TRBJ2-7; 7 bases are a match to TRBD2. In germline, CDR1 is LGHDT, CDR2 YNNKEL (reference sequence). The CDR3 is 13 residues long. Trimming cost V 4 bases and J 6 bases; bases outside gene matches: 6. CDR3 in amino acids: CASSLPGTTEQYF. The CDR3 DNA reads TGTGCCAGCAGCCTCCCCGGGACTACCGAGCAGTACTTC.

This sequence joins TRBV12-3 or TRBV12-4 and TRBJ1-2; the match to TRBD1 covers 9 bases. The length of the CDR3 is 15 residues. V lost 5 bases, J lost 8 bases, and 12 bases stayed unmatched. Here the CDR3 DNA reads TGTGCCAGCAGTCCCCCAAATACAGGGGGCATCGGCTACACCTTC. Translated, it gives CASSPPNTGGIGYTF.

This clonotype was recorded many times. The CDR3 DNA is TGTGCCAGCAGCTTAGATTATAAAAGCGGGAAAAAGTTCTTC. Its translation is CASSLDYKSGKKFF. The chain carries TRBV11-2 and TRBJ2-1, with 7 bases identical to TRBD2. CDR1 and CDR2 from the germline V gene are SGHAT and FQNNGV. The junction had 10 bases not matched to a gene; V was cut back by 0 bases and J by 14 bases. CDR3 size: 14 residues.

This clonotype was picked up many times. The J gene is TRBJ2-3, the V gene TRBV5-1; 13 nucleotides agree with TRBD2. V lost 0 bases, J lost 4 bases, and 5 bases stayed unmatched. Germline CDR1 and CDR2: SGHRS and YFSETQ. The CDR3 has 17 residues. CDR3 amino acids: CASSLEGTSGVADTQYF. CDR3 DNA sequence: TGCGCCAGCAGCTTGGAGGGGACTAGCGGGGTTGCAGATACGCAGTATTTT.

This CDR3 is CASRGLAGRQETQYF. Here the CDR3 DNA reads TGTGCCAGCAGGGGACTAGCGGGGCGTCAAGAGACCCAGTACTTC. The chain has TRBV6-8 and TRBJ2-5, with 13 bases that match TRBD2. CDR3 length: 15 amino acids. V trimming: 6 bases; J trimming: 2 bases; junction bases outside the gene matches: 3. Germline CDR1 and CDR2: MNHGY and SAAAGT.

By proportion, this clonotype is medium-sized (0.01 to 0.1%). J is TRBJ1-2 and V is TRBV7-9; 7 bases are shared with TRBD1. Germline V CDR1 and CDR2: SEHNR, FQNEAQ (reference sequence). Unmatched junction bases numbered 4, after V lost 5 bases and J lost 4 bases. CDR3 size: 13 residues. The CDR3, as DNA: TGTGCCAGCAGCCCAGGACAGGCCTATGGCTACACCTTC. It specifies CASSPGQAYGYTF.